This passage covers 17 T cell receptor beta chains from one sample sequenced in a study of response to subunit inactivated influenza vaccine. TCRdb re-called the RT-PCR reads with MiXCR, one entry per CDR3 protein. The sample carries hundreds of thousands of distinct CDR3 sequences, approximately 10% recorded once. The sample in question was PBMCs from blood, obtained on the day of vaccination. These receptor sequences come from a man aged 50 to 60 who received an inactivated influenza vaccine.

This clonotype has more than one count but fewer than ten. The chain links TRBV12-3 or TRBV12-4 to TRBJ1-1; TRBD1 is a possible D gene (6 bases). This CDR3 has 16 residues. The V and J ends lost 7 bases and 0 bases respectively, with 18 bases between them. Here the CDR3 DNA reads TGTGCCAGCATTCCACTTAGGGGGGAAGTGAACACTGAAGCTTTCTTT. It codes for CASIPLRGEVNTEAFF.

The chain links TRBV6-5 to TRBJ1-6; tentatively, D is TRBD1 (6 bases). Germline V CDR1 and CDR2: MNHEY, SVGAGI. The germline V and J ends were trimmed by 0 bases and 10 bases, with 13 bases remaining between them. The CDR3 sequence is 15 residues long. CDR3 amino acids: CASSYSGGLGSPLHF. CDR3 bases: TGTGCCAGCAGTTACTCGGGGGGGCTAGGGTCACCCCTCCACTTT.

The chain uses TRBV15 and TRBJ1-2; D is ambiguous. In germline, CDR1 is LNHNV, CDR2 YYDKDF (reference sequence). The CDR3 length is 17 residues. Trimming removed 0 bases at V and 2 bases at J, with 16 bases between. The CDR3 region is CATSRDLLSRANYGYTF. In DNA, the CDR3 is TGTGCCACCAGCAGAGATCTATTAAGTAGGGCGAACTATGGCTACACCTTC.

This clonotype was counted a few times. The CDR3 region has the DNA TGTGCCACCTCTCCGAACGGGAGGAGCACAGATACGCAGTATTTT. Translation gives CATSPNGRSTDTQYF. This chain joins TRBV15 and TRBJ2-3; 7 bases fit TRBD2. J gave up 0 bases and V 8 bases, and 8 bases lay outside the gene matches. The germline V gene has CDR1 LNHNV and CDR2 YYDKDF (reference sequence). The CDR3 is 15 amino acids.

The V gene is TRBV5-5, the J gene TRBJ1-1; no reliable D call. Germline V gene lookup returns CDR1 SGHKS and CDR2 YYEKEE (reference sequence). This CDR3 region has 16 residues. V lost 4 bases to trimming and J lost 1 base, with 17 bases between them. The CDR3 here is CASSPGPGEGNTEAFF. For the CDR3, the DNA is TGTGCCAGCAGCCCTGGTCCGGGTGAGGGGAACACTGAAGCTTTCTTT.

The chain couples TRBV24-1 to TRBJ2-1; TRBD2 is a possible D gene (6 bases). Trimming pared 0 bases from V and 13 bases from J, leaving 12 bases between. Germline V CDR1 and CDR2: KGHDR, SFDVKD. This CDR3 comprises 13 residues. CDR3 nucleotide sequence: TGTGCCACCAGTGATTTGGGGCGGGACGCCCAGTTCTTC. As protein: CATSDLGRDAQFF.

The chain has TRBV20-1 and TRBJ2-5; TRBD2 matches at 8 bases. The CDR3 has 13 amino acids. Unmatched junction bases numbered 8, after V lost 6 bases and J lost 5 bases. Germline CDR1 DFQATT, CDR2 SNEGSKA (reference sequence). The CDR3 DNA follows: TGCAGTGCCAGGACTAGCCGGGGGGAGACCCAGTACTTC. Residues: CSARTSRGETQYF.

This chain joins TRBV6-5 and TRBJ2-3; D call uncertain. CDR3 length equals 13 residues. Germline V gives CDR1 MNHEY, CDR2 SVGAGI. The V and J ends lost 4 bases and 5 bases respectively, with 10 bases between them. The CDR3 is CASSSGLGDTQYF. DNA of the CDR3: TGTGCCAGCAGTTCGGGCCTCGGAGATACGCAGTATTTT.

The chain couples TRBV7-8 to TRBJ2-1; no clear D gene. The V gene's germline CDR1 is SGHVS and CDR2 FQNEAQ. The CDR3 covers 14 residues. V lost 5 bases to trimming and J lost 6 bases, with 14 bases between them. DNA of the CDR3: TGTGCCAGCAGCGTCCGTACCGGAACCAATGAGCAGTTCTTC. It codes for CASSVRTGTNEQFF.

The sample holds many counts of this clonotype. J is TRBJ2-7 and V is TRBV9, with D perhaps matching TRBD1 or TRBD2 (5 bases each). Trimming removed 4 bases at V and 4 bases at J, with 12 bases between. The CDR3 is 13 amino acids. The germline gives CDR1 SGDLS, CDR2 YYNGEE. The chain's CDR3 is CASSPYGGYEQYF. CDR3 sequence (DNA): TGTGCCAGCAGCCCCTATGGGGGATACGAGCAGTACTTC.

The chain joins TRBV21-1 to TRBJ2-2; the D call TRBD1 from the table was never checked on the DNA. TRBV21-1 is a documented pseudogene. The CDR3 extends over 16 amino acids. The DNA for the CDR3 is TGTGCCAGCAGCAAAGATAAGGGACCGAACACCGGGGAGCTGTTTTTT. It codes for CASSKDKGPNTGELFF.

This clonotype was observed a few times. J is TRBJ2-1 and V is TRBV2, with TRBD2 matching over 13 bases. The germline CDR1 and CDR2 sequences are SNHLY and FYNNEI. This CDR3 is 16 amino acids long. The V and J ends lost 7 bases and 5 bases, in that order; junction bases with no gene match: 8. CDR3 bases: TGTGCCAGCAAGAAGGGACTAGCGGGAACTAACAATGAGCAGTTCTTC. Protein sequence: CASKKGLAGTNNEQFF.

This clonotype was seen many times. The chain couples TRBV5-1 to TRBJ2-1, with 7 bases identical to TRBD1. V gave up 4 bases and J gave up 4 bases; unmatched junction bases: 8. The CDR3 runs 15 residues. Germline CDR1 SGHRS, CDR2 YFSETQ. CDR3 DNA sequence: TGCGCCAGCAGCATCGGGACAGCCAATTACAATGAGCAGTTCTTC. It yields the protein CASSIGTANYNEQFF.

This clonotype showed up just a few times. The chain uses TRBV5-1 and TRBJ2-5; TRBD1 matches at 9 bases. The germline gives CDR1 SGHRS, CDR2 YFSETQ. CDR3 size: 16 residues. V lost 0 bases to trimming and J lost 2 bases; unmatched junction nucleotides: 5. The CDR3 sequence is CASSLGGQGSQETQYF. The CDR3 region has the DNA TGCGCCAGCAGCTTGGGGGGACAGGGATCACAAGAGACCCAGTACTTC.

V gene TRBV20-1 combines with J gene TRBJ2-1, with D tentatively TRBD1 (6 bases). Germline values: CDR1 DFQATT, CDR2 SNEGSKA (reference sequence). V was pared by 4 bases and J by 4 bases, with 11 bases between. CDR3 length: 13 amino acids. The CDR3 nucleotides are TGCAGTGCTAAGGGGGTCTCTTACAATGAGCAGTTCTTC. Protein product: CSAKGVSYNEQFF.

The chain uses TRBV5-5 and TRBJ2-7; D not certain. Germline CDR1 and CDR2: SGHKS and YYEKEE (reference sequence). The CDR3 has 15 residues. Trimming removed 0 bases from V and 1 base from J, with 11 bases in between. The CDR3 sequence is CASSLDLYSSYEQYF. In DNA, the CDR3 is TGTGCCAGCAGCTTGGACTTATACTCGTCCTACGAGCAGTACTTC.

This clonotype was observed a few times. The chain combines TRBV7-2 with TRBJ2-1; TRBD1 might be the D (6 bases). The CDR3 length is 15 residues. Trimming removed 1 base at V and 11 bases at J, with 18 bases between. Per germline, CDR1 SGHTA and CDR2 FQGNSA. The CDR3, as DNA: TGTGCCAGCAGCTTAGGGACCCCAGGGGCGGGCCAGCAGTTCTTC. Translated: CASSLGTPGAGQQFF.